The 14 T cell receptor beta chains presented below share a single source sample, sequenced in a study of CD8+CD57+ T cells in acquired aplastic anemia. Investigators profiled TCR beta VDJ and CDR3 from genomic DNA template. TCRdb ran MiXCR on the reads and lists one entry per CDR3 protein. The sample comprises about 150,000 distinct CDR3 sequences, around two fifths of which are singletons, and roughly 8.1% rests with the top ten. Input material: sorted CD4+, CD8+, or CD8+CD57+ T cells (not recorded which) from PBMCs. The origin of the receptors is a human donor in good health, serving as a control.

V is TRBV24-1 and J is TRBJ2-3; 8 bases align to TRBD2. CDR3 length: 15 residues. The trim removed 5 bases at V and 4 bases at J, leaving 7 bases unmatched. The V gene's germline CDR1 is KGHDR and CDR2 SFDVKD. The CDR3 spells CATSVGRGASDTQYF. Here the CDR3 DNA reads TGTGCCACCAGTGTGGGGCGGGGGGCCTCAGATACGCAGTATTTT.

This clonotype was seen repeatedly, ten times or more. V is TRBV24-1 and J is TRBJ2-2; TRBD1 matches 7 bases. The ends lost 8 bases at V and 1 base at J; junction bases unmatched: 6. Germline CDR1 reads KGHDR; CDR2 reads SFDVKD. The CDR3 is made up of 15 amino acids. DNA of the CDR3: TGTGCCACCACGAGGGGGCAGGGGAACACCGGGGAGCTGTTTTTT. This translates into CATTRGQGNTGELFF.

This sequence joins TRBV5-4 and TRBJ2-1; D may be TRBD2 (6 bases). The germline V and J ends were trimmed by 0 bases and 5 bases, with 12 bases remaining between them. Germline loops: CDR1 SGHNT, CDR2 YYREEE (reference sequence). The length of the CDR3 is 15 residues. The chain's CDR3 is CASSLVGRGNNEQFF. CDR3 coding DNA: TGTGCCAGCAGCTTGGTGGGGCGCGGGAACAATGAGCAGTTCTTC.

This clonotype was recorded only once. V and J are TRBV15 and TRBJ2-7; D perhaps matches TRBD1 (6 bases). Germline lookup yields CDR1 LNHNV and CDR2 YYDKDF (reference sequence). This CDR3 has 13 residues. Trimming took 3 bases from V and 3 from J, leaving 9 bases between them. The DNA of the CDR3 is TGTGCCACCAGCAGGGGACATGGCTACGAGCAGTACTTC. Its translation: CATSRGHGYEQYF.

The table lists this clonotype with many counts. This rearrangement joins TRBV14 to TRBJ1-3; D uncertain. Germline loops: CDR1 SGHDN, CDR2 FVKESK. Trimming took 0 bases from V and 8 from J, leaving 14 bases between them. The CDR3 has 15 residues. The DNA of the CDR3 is TGTGCCAGCAGCCAAGATGTACCCGGGATGTACACCATATATTTT. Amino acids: CASSQDVPGMYTIYF.

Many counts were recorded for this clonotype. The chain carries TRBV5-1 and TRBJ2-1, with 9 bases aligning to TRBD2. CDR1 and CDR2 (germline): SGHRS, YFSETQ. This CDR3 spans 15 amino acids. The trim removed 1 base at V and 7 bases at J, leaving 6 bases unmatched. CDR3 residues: CASSLLAGDNNEQFF. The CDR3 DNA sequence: TGCGCCAGCAGCTTGTTAGCGGGGGACAATAATGAGCAGTTCTTC.

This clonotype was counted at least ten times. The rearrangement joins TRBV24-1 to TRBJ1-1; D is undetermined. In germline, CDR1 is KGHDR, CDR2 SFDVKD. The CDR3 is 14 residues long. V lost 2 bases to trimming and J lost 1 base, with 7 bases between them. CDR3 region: CATSDSRPNTEAFF. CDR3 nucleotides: TGTGCCACCAGTGATTCCAGACCGAACACTGAAGCTTTCTTT.

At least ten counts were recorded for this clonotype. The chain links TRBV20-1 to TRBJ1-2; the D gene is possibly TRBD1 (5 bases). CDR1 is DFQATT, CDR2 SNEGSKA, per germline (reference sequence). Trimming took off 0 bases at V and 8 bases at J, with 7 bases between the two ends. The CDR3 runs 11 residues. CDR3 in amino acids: CSARDRDGYTF. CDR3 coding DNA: TGCAGTGCTAGAGACAGGGACGGCTACACCTTC.

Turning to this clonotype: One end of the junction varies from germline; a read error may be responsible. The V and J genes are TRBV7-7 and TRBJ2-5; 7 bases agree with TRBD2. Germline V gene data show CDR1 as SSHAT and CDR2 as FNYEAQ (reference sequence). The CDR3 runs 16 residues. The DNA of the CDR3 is TGTGCTAGCAGCTTATTCGGGGGGACTTTTCAAGAGACCCAGTACTTC. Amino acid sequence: CASSLFGGTFQETQYF.

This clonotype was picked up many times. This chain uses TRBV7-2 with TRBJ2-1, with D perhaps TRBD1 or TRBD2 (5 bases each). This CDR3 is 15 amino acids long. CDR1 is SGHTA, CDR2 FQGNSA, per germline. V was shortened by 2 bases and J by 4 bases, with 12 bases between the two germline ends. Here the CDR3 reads CASSLQEGNYNEQFF. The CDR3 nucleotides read TGTGCCAGCAGCTTACAAGAGGGGAATTACAATGAGCAGTTCTTC.

The CDR3 spells CAIRSMWMGADTQYF. CDR3 DNA: TGTGCCATCCGAAGTATGTGGATGGGGGCAGATACGCAGTATTTT. This chain links TRBV10-3 with TRBJ2-3; D may correspond to TRBD1 or TRBD2 (5 bases each). Between the trimmed V and J ends, which lost 8 bases and 4 bases, there was a span of 19 bases. In germline, CDR1 is ENHRY, CDR2 SYGVKD. This CDR3 is built from 15 residues.

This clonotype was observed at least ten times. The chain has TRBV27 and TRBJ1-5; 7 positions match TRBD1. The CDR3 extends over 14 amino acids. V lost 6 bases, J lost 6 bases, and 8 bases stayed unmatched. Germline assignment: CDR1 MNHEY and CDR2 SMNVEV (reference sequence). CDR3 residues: CASSSGQRSQPQHF. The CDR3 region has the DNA TGTGCCAGCAGCTCGGGACAGCGAAGTCAGCCCCAGCATTTT.

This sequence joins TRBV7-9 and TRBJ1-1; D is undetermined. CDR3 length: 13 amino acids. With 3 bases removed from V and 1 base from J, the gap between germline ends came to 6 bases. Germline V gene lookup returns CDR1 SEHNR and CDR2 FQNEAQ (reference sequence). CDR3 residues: CASSFSKNTEAFF. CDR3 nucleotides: TGTGCCAGCAGCTTTAGTAAGAACACTGAAGCTTTCTTT.

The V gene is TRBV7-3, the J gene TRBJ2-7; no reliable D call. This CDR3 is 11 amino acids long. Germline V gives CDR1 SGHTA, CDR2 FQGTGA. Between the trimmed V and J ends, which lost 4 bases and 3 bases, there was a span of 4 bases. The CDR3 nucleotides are TGTGCCAGCAGCTATAACTACGAGCAGTACTTC. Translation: CASSYNYEQYF.